Following are 20 T cell receptor beta chains from one sample sequenced in a study of molecular identifiers for immune sequencing clone quantification. Using its own MiXCR run on the PCR reads, TCRdb lists one record per CDR3 protein. The repertoire has approximately 41,000 distinct CDR3 sequences, 15% to 20% of them found once; the top ten carry more than 0.95%. The sequencing sample was made of naive CD8+ T cells from blood, with Jurkat cell RNA spiked in. Subset defined: FACS-sorted CD8+CD4-CCR7+CD45RA+ naive T cells. These receptors all stem from a human donor in good health. Some libraries in this study had Jurkat cell RNA spiked in.

This clonotype was seen repeatedly, ten times or more. The J gene is TRBJ1-2, the V gene TRBV5-4, with D perhaps TRBD1 (5 bases). CDR3 length: 12 amino acids. V lost 6 bases and J 4 bases, leaving 10 bases between the germline ends. CDR1 SGHNT and CDR2 YYREEE come from the germline V gene (reference sequence). CDR3 protein: CASTRAGYGYTF. CDR3 coding DNA: TGTGCCAGCACCAGGGCAGGCTATGGCTACACCTTC.

Worth noting for this clonotype: The junction does not match germline at one end; this may be a read error. The V and J genes are TRBV3-1 and TRBJ2-3; 10 positions match TRBD2. The germline gives CDR1 LGHDT, CDR2 YNNKEL (reference sequence). CDR3 size: 17 residues. The CDR3 bases are TGTGCCGGCAGCCCTGGGACTAGCGTGGGCATCACAGATGCGCAGTATTTT. It yields the protein CAGSPGTSVGITDAQYF.

Remarks on this clonotype: This sequence may be a read error, since a much larger clone differs from it by one base. This chain uses TRBV3-1 with TRBJ2-1; 9 nucleotides align to TRBD2. Germline V gene lookup returns CDR1 LGHDT and CDR2 YNNKEL (reference sequence). The CDR3 has 15 amino acids. CDR3 residues: CASIQVGTSIGEQFF. CDR3 bases: TGTGCCAGCATCCAAGTTGGGACTAGCATTGGTGAGCAGTTCTTC.

A note on this clonotype: A read error is possible here, since a much larger clone lies one base away. The CDR3 does not close with the conserved phenylalanine or tryptophan, likely indicating a read error. The chain carries TRBV30 and TRBJ2-7; 10 bases match TRBD2. The CDR3 contains 15 residues. Germline CDR1 is GTSNPN and CDR2 is SVGIG (reference sequence). V lost 0 bases, J lost 2 bases, and 4 bases stayed unmatched. The CDR3 spells CAWSVGLAVTYEQYL. CDR3 nucleotides: TGTGCCTGGAGTGTAGGACTAGCGGTTACCTACGAGCAGTACCTC.

This clonotype was found many times. The gene calls are TRBV10-3 and TRBJ2-3, with 7 bases lining up with TRBD1. The CDR3 sequence is 15 residues long. Germline V CDR1 and CDR2: ENHRY, SYGVKD. The ends lost 0 bases at V and 5 bases at J; junction bases unmatched: 5. CDR3 DNA: TGTGCCATCAGTGAGTCGAGGGGGCCAGAAGATACGCAGTATTTT. This sequence encodes CAISESRGPEDTQYF.

In this sample, this clonotype turned up many times. The chain has TRBV20-1 and TRBJ2-7, with 10 bases aligning to TRBD1. This CDR3 region has 14 residues. CDR1 and CDR2 from the germline V gene are DFQATT and SNEGSKA (reference sequence). The ends lost 1 base at V and 6 bases at J; junction bases unmatched: 6. Written as DNA, the CDR3 is TGCAGTGCTAGAGCAGGGACAGGGGTCATCGAGCAGTACTTC. It encodes CSARAGTGVIEQYF.

In regard to this clonotype: One end of the junction varies from germline; a read error may be responsible. The chain links TRBV6-5 to TRBJ2-1, with D tentatively TRBD1 (5 bases). Looked up from germline, CDR1 is MNHEY and CDR2 is SVGAGI. The CDR3 is 18 amino acids. The CDR3 spells CASGYSIRAGPIYNEQFF. The CDR3 coding sequence is TGTGCCAGCGGTTACTCGATCAGGGCCGGGCCGATCTACAATGAGCAGTTCTTC.

At least ten counts were recorded for this clonotype. The genes are TRBV6-2 or TRBV6-3 and TRBJ2-5; 7 bases line up with TRBD2. The CDR3 length is 18 residues. CDR1 is MNHEY and CDR2 is SVGEGT in the germline V gene. The V gene end was trimmed by 0 bases and the J gene end by 7 bases; junction bases not matched to a gene: 17. The CDR3 sequence: CASSYSIAAGDPEGTQYF. Here the CDR3 DNA reads TGTGCCAGCAGTTACTCGATCGCCGCGGGAGACCCCGAGGGGACCCAGTACTTC.

This clonotype was observed many times. The chain is built from TRBV4-3 and TRBJ1-4; TRBD1 agrees at 9 bases. Germline loops: CDR1 LGHNA, CDR2 YSLEER. The CDR3 totals 17 residues. Trimming removed 0 bases from V and 8 bases from J; junction bases left unmatched: 10. In DNA form, the CDR3 reads TGCGCCAGCAGCCAAGAACCTGGGACAGGGCCGAGGGAAAAACTGTTTTTT. Its protein product is CASSQEPGTGPREKLFF.

The rearrangement uses TRBV28 and TRBJ2-7, with 10 bases fitting TRBD2. The trim removed 6 bases at V and 5 bases at J, leaving 7 bases unmatched. The CDR3 is 14 residues long. Germline assignment: CDR1 MDHEN and CDR2 SYDVKM. This CDR3 is CASRTSGMSDEQYF. CDR3 nucleotide sequence: TGTGCCAGCAGAACTAGCGGGATGAGCGACGAGCAGTACTTC.

This clonotype was counted ten times or more. The chain links TRBV4-3 to TRBJ2-5; D not certain. Trimming took off 0 bases at V and 5 bases at J, with 13 bases between the two ends. The germline CDR1 and CDR2 sequences are LGHNA and YSLEER. CDR3 length: 15 amino acids. CDR3 nucleotide sequence: TGCGCCAGCAGCCAAGACCGGGTAGGGCTTGAGACCCAGTACTTC. It encodes CASSQDRVGLETQYF.

In its sample, this clonotype was seen many times. J is TRBJ1-1 and V is TRBV4-1; D unresolved. V shed 4 bases and J shed 3 bases, with 12 bases lying between them. The CDR3 is 14 residues long. Germline CDR1 and CDR2: MGHRA and YSYEKL. The CDR3 region is CASSRAGVDTEAFF. CDR3 coding DNA: TGCGCCAGCAGCCGCGCCGGGGTGGACACTGAAGCTTTCTTT.

This clonotype was seen many times. This CDR3 reads CASSMTGGNQPQHF. The CDR3 bases are TGTGCCAGCAGCATGACAGGGGGCAATCAGCCCCAGCATTTT. This sequence joins TRBV28 and TRBJ1-5; 8 bases align to TRBD1. Germline V gene lookup returns CDR1 MDHEN and CDR2 SYDVKM. The V and J ends lost 6 bases and 2 bases, in that order; junction bases with no gene match: 3. This CDR3 is built from 14 residues. Based on the CDR3 plus reference TRBV28 and TRBJ1-5, the full variable domain is DVKVTQSSRYLVKRTGEKVFLECVQDMDHENMFWYRQDPGLGLRLIYFSYDVKMKEKGDIPEGYSVSREKKERFSLILESASTNQTSMYLCASSMTGGNQPQHFGDGTRLSIL.

This clonotype appeared many times. The rearrangement links TRBV3-1 to TRBJ2-3; 7 bases match TRBD2. The germline V gene has CDR1 LGHDT and CDR2 YNNKEL (reference sequence). This CDR3 is built from 17 residues. The trim removed 0 bases at V and 1 base at J, leaving 7 bases unmatched. Written as DNA, the CDR3 is TGTGCCAGCAGCCAAGATTGGGGGAGGGTCGGCACAGATACGCAGTATTTT. Translation gives CASSQDWGRVGTDTQYF.

This clonotype was counted at least ten times. The chain couples TRBV4-3 to TRBJ2-2; 8 nucleotides agree with TRBD1. V lost 2 bases, J lost 6 bases, and 2 bases stayed unmatched. Germline assignment: CDR1 LGHNA and CDR2 YSLEER. The CDR3 covers 14 residues. CDR3 DNA sequence: TGCGCCAGCAGCCAACCGGGACAGGCCGGGGAGCTGTTTTTT. Its protein product is CASSQPGQAGELFF.

Worth noting for this clonotype: This may come from a read error, since a much larger clone is one base off. This CDR3 is missing its conserved last phenylalanine or tryptophan, likely due to a read error. The rearrangement links TRBV28 to TRBJ2-7; D is possibly TRBD1 or TRBD2 (6 bases each). Trimming removed 8 bases at V and 6 bases at J, with 26 bases between. The V gene's germline CDR1 is MDHEN and CDR2 SYDVKM. CDR3 size: 16 residues. CDR3 sequence reads: CASLEKRGGTGVEQYS. CDR3 bases: TGTGCCAGCCTAGAAAAAAGAGGGGGTACGGGAGTCGAGCAGTACTCC.

Many counts were recorded for this clonotype. The rearrangement links TRBV30 to TRBJ2-3; TRBD2 matches at 9 bases. Looked up from germline, CDR1 is GTSNPN and CDR2 is SVGIG (reference sequence). The CDR3 spans 15 residues. The ends lost 2 bases at V and 1 base at J; junction bases unmatched: 4. CDR3 DNA sequence: TGTGCCTGGAGTTTTAGCGGGAGAGGCACAGATACGCAGTATTTT. Encoded protein: CAWSFSGRGTDTQYF.

The chain is built from TRBV12-3 or TRBV12-4 and TRBJ1-5; 10 nucleotides line up with TRBD1. This CDR3 is built from 14 residues. The junction had 2 bases not matched to a gene; V was cut back by 3 bases and J by 6 bases. The CDR3 sequence: CASSLDRGVQPQHF. The CDR3 nucleotides are TGTGCCAGCAGTTTGGACAGGGGGGTTCAGCCCCAGCATTTT.

The sample holds many counts of this clonotype. The V call is TRBV6-2 or TRBV6-3, the J call TRBJ1-2; D may be TRBD1 (6 bases). Germline V gene lookup returns CDR1 MNHEY and CDR2 SVGEGT. The CDR3 length is 14 residues. The V gene lost 2 bases and the J gene lost 9 bases, with 16 bases spanning the gap. CDR3 nucleotide sequence: TGTGCCAGCAGTTACGAAGAACCGGACAGACGCTACACCTTC. It encodes CASSYEEPDRRYTF.

This sequence joins TRBV4-1 and TRBJ1-1; no clear D gene. CDR3 length: 13 residues. Germline CDR1 MGHRA, CDR2 YSYEKL. V lost 4 bases to trimming and J lost 6 bases, with 12 bases between them. The CDR3, as DNA: TGCGCCAGCAGCCTCCGGCCCGGGGCTGAAGCTTTCTTT. Protein sequence: CASSLRPGAEAFF.